Given below is one T cell receptor (beta chain) in context. This sample is part of a study of blood T cell repertoires in COVID-19. Turning to the study itself: Spain, Italy and the United States supplied samples that represented acute and convalescent COVID-19. PBMCs, B-cell-depleted T cells, or T cells provided the cDNA or gDNA that made up the material.

In the study's own analysis: By means of reference gene primer amplification, nucleated cell counts were estimated. Measured with immunoSEQ multiplex PCR; TCRdb has only the in-frame clones, and not every one. V and J calls and clone size follow that table, whereas D and trimming were derived from the DNA. The table has 120,000 or so clones, 80% seen once. CDR3 size: 14 residues. Germline V CDR1 and CDR2: LNHNV, YYDKDF (reference sequence). V was trimmed by 5 bases and J by 4 bases, leaving 11 bases between them. The chain carries TRBV15 and TRBJ1-4; D perhaps matches TRBD1 (6 bases). The sample comprised peripheral blood. This receptor was taken from a man in his 70s with acute or convalescent COVID-19. For the CDR3, the DNA is TGTGCCACCAGCCTAAAAGGGGGTAATGAAAAACTGTTTTTT. Its translation: CATSLKGGNEKLFF.